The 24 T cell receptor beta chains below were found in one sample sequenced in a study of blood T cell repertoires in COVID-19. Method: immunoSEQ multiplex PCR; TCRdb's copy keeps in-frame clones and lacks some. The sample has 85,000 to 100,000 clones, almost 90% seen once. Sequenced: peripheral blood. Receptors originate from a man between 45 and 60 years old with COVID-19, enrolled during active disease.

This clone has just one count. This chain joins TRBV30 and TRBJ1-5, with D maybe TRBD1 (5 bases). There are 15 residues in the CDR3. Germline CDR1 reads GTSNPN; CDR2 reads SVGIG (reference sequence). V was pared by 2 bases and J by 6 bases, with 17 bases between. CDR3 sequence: CAWSSSTGDSQPQHF. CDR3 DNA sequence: TGTGCCTGGAGTTCATCAACAGGAGATTCTCAGCCCCAGCATTTT.

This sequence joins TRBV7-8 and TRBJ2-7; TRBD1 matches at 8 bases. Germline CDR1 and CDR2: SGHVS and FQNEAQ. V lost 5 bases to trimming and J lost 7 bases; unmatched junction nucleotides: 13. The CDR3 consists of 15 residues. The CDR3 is CASSQLATGVREQYF. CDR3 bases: TGTGCCAGCAGCCAGTTAGCGACAGGGGTTCGGGAGCAGTACTTC.

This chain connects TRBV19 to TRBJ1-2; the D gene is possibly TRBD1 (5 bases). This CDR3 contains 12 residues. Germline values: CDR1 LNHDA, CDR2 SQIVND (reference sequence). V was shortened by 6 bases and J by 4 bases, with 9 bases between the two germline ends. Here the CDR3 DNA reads TGTGCCAGTAGAGGACAAAGCTATGGCTACACCTTC. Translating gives CASRGQSYGYTF.

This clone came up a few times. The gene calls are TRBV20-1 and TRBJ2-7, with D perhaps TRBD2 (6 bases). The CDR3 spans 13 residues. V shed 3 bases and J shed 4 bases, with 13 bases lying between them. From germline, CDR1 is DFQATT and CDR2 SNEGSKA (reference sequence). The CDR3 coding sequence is TGCAGTGCTAGTGGACTATTTGAGTACGAGCAGTACTTC. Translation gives CSASGLFEYEQYF.

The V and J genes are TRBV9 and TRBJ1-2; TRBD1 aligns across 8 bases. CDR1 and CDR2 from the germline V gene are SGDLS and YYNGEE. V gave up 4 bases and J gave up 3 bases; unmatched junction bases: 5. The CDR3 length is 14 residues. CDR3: CASSPTGVDYGYTF. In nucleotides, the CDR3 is TGTGCCAGCAGCCCGACAGGGGTCGACTATGGCTACACCTTC.

The CDR3 region has the DNA TGTGCCAGCAGTGACGAGGGACTAGCTGTCTACGAGCAGTACTTC. It encodes CASSDEGLAVYEQYF. The chain employs TRBV2 and TRBJ2-7, with TRBD2 matching over 9 bases. This CDR3 contains 15 residues. V gave up 3 bases and J gave up 3 bases; unmatched junction bases: 6. Looked up from germline, CDR1 is SNHLY and CDR2 is FYNNEI.

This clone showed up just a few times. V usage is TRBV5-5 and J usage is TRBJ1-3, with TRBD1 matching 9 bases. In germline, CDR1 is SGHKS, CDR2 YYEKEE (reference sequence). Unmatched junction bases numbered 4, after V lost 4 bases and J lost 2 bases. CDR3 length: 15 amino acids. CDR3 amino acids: CASSHRGPAGNTIYF. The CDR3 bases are TGTGCCAGCAGCCACAGGGGGCCAGCTGGAAACACCATATATTTT.

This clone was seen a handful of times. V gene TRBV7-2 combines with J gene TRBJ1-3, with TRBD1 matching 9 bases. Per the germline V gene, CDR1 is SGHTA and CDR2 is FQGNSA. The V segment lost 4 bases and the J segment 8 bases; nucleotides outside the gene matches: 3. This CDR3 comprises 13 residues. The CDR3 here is CASSSGQGDTIYF. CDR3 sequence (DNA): TGTGCCAGCAGCTCGGGACAGGGAGACACCATATATTTT.

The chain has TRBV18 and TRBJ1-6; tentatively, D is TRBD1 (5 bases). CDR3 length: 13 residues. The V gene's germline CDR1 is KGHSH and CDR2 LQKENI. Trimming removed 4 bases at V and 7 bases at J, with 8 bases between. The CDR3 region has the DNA TGTGCCAGCTCACGGAGACAGAATTCACCCCTCCACTTT. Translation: CASSRRQNSPLHF.

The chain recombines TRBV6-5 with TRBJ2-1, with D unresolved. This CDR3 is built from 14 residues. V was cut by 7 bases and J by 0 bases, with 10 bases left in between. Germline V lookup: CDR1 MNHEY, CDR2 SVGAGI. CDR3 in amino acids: CASTTAGSYNEQFF. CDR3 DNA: TGTGCCAGCACCACGGCAGGCTCCTACAATGAGCAGTTCTTC.

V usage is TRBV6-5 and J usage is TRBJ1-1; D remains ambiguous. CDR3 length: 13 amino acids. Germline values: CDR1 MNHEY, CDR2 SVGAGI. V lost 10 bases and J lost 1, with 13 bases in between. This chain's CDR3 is CATHRTRNTEAFF. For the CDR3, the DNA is TGTGCCACCCACCGCACGCGGAACACTGAAGCTTTCTTT.

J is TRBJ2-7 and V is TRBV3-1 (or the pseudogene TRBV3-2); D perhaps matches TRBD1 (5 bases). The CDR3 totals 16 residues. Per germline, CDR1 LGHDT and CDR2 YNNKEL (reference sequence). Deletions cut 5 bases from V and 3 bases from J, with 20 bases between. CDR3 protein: CASSLRRQISFYEQYF. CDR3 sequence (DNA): TGTGCCAGCAGCTTAAGACGACAGATTAGTTTCTACGAGCAGTACTTC.

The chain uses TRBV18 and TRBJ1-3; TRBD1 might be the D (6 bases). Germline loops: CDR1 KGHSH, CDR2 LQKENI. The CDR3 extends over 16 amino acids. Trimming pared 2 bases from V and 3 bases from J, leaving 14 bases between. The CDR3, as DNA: TGTGCCAGCTCACCAAAGCCGTACAGGGATGGAAACACCATATATTTT. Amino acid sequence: CASSPKPYRDGNTIYF.

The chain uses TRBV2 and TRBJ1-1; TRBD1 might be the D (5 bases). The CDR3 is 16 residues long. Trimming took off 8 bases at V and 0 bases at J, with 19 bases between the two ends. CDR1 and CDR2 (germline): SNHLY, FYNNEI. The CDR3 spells CASFGGLLTLNTEAFF. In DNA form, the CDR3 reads TGTGCCAGCTTTGGGGGACTTTTGACTTTGAACACTGAAGCTTTCTTT.

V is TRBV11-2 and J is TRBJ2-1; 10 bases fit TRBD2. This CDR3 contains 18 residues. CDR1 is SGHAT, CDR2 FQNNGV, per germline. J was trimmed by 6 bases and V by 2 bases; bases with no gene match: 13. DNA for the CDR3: TGTGCCAGCAGCTTATTAAGGTTTAGGACTAGCGGATTCAATGAGCAGTTCTTC. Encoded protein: CASSLLRFRTSGFNEQFF.

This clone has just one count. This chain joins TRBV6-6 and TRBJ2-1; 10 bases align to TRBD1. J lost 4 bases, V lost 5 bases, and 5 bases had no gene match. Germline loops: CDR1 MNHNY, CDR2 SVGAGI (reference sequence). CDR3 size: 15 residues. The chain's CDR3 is CASSARDRGYNEQFF. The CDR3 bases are TGTGCCAGCAGTGCCCGGGACAGGGGATACAATGAGCAGTTCTTC.

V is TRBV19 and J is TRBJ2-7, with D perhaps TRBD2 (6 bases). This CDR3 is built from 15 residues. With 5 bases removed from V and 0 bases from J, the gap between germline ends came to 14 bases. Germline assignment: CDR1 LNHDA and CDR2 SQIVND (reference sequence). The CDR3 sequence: CASSDLFGSSYEQYF. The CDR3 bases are TGTGCCAGTAGTGACCTGTTCGGGAGCTCCTACGAGCAGTACTTC.

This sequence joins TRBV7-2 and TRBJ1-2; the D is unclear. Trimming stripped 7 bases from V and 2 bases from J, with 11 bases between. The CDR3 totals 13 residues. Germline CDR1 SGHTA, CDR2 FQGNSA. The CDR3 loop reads CASISGLNYGYTF. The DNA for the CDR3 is TGTGCCAGCATTTCCGGTTTGAACTATGGCTACACCTTC.

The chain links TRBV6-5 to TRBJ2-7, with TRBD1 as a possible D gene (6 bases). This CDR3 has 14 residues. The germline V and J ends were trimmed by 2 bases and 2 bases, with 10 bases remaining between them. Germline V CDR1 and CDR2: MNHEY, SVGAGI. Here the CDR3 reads CASSYTRTAYEQYF. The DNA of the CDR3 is TGTGCCAGCAGTTACACCCGGACAGCCTACGAGCAGTACTTC.

The CDR3, as DNA: TGTGCCACCAGTGACGCGACAGGGAGCTCCTACAATGAGCAGTTCTTC. Translated: CATSDATGSSYNEQFF. The chain recombines TRBV24-1 with TRBJ2-1; 7 positions match TRBD1. V lost 4 bases to trimming and J lost 0 bases; unmatched junction nucleotides: 5. The CDR3 contains 16 residues. Germline lookup yields CDR1 KGHDR and CDR2 SFDVKD.

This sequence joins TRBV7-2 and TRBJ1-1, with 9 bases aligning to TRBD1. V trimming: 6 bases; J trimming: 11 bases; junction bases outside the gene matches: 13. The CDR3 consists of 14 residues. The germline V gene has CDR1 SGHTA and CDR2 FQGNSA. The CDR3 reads CASRPQTGGEKAFF. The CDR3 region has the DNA TGTGCCAGCAGACCTCAGACAGGGGGTGAAAAGGCTTTCTTT.

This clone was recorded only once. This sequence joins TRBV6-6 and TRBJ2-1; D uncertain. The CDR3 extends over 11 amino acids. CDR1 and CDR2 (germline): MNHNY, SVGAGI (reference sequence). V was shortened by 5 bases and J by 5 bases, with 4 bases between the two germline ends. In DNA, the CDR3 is TGTGCCAGCAGTGGCCACAATGAGCAGTTCTTC. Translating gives CASSGHNEQFF.

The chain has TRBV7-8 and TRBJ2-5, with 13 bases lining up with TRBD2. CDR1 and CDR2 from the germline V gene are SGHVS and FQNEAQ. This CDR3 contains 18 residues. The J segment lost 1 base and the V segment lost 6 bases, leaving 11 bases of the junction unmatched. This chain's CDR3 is CASSFRLAGGRTQETQYF. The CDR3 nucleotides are TGTGCCAGCAGTTTTAGACTAGCGGGGGGCCGAACCCAAGAGACCCAGTACTTC.

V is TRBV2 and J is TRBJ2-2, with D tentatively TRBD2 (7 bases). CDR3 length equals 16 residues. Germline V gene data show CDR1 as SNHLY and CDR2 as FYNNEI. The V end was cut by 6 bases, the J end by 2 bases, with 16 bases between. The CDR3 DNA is TGTGCCAGCAGCGAGGGGGGGGTTTACAACACCGGGGAGCTGTTTTTT. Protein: CASSEGGVYNTGELFF.